This TCR beta chain came from a study of CD8 T cells in ankylosing spondylitis. General study points: As reported, disease-linked clones showed significant enrichment in matched ankylosing spondylitis synovial fluid.

Trimming cost V 12 bases and J 0 bases, with 14 bases left between them. Germline V lookup: CDR1 KGHDR, CDR2 SFDVKD. This CDR3 contains 14 residues. Molecular-barcoded quantitative 5'-RACE produced these TCR beta libraries. MiXCR, run by TCRdb on the 5' RACE reads, gives a single entry per CDR3 protein. The sample includes around 340,000 distinct CDR3 sequences, roughly 15% of them seen just once. This clonotype has only a few counts. The antigen remains undetermined. Sequencing was carried out using blood, either unsorted or a sorted T cell fraction (not recorded which). This receptor was obtained from a male donor with ankylosing spondylitis or in good health (not recorded which). The chain recombines TRBV24-1 with TRBJ2-1; D gene unclear. CDR3 sequence reads: CASFDSCSYNEQFF. CDR3 in DNA: TGTGCCTCCTTCGACTCCTGCTCCTACAATGAGCAGTTCTTC.